The 26 T cell receptor beta chains given below trace back to one sample, sequenced in a study of blood T cells in healthy people across ages. Primers used in a second PCR of roughly 7 to 12 cycles were a sample-barcoded 5' primer and a J-beta primer mix. TCRdb used MiXCR to reprocess the 5' RACE reads, holding one entry per CDR3 protein. The sample gives approximately 820,000 distinct CDR3 sequences, approximately 44% of which show up once; nearly 20% is in the top ten. The sample taken for sequencing was blood. Source of these receptors: a man aged 60-69 years in good health.

V gene TRBV21-1 combines with J gene TRBJ1-5; no check of the table's D call, TRBD1, against the DNA was made. TRBV21-1 is designated a pseudogene. The CDR3 is 17 residues long. DNA for the CDR3: TGTGCCAGCAGCAAACCGACGGACCGGGATGGGAATCAGCCCCAGCATTTT. Protein product: CASSKPTDRDGNQPQHF.

The gene calls are TRBV12-3 or TRBV12-4 and TRBJ1-5; possible D gene TRBD1, 5 bases. The V end lost 7 bases, the J end lost 2 bases, and 18 bases lay between the germline ends. This CDR3 contains 16 residues. CDR3 amino acids: CASTHRQGRGNQPQHF. CDR3 DNA: TGTGCCAGCACCCACCGGCAGGGTAGGGGCAATCAGCCCCAGCATTTT.

A few counts support this clonotype. The chain joins TRBV10-3 to TRBJ2-1; D call uncertain. CDR3 length equals 12 residues. Germline V gene lookup returns CDR1 ENHRY and CDR2 SYGVKD. Between the trimmed V and J ends, which lost 4 bases and 10 bases, there was a span of 11 bases. The CDR3 here is CAISVHAAEQFF. In DNA form, the CDR3 reads TGTGCCATCAGTGTTCACGCCGCGGAGCAGTTCTTC.

The V call is TRBV3-1, the J call TRBJ2-1; a weak D match, TRBD1 (5 bases). Germline V lookup: CDR1 LGHDT, CDR2 YNNKEL (reference sequence). The CDR3 contains 14 residues. Deletions cut 6 bases from V and 5 bases from J, with 14 bases between. In DNA form, the CDR3 reads TGTGCCAGCAGTCGGACACCACCTGACAATGAGCAGTTCTTC. This translates into CASSRTPPDNEQFF.

In this sample, this clonotype turned up a few times. V is TRBV10-1 and J is TRBJ2-7; maybe TRBD2 (6 bases). CDR1 is WNHNN, CDR2 SYGVQD, per germline (reference sequence). V was shortened by 0 bases and J by 1 base, with 10 bases between the two germline ends. The CDR3 totals 15 residues. The CDR3 sequence: CASSESLGGSYEQYF. CDR3 DNA sequence: TGCGCCAGCAGTGAGTCATTAGGAGGGTCCTACGAGCAGTACTTC.

This clonotype came up a few times. The J gene is TRBJ2-5, the V gene TRBV5-1, with D possibly TRBD1 on 6 matching bases. The CDR3 runs 13 residues. The ends were cut back, 4 bases at V and 5 bases at J, with 12 bases in the middle. Germline CDR1 is SGHRS and CDR2 is YFSETQ. CDR3 coding DNA: TGCGCCAGCAGCCACTCGAGGGGGGAGACCCAGTACTTC. Amino acids: CASSHSRGETQYF. Looking up the rest from reference TRBV5-1 and TRBJ2-5 gives the full variable domain: KAGVTQTPRYLIKTRGQQVTLSCSPISGHRSVSWYQQTPGQGLQFLFEYFSETQRNKGNFPGRFSGRQFSNSRSEMNVSTLELGDSALYLCASSHSRGETQYFGPGTRLLVL.

The chain's CDR3 is CASSLDRKIYNEQFF. Written as DNA, the CDR3 is TGTGCCAGCAGCTTAGACCGAAAAATTTACAATGAGCAGTTCTTC. The chain is built from TRBV7-2 and TRBJ2-1; D ambiguous. Looked up from germline, CDR1 is SGHTA and CDR2 is FQGNSA. The CDR3 has 15 amino acids. Trimming left V 1 base short and J 4 bases short, with 11 bases between.

CDR3 sequence: CSARDKASLAETQYF. Here the CDR3 DNA reads TGCAGTGCTAGAGATAAGGCTAGCCTTGCGGAGACCCAGTACTTC. J is TRBJ2-5 and V is TRBV20-1, with a tentative D call TRBD2 (5 bases). Trimming shortened V by 0 bases and J by 5 bases, and 16 bases separated the two germline ends. This CDR3 is 15 amino acids long. The germline gives CDR1 DFQATT, CDR2 SNEGSKA (reference sequence).

This clonotype was observed a few times. CDR3 loop: CASSLMGELFF. CDR3 nucleotides: TGTGCCAGCAGCTTGATGGGGGAGCTGTTTTTT. The chain joins TRBV5-6 to TRBJ2-2, with no clear D. Trimming took 1 base from V and 8 from J, leaving 3 bases between them. The CDR3 contains 11 residues. Germline V gene sequence: CDR1 SGHDT, CDR2 YYEEEE.

The rearrangement uses TRBV20-1 and TRBJ1-2; TRBD1 matches 7 bases. This CDR3 spans 12 amino acids. CDR1 is DFQATT, CDR2 SNEGSKA, per germline (reference sequence). V shed 6 bases, J shed 6 bases, and the junction held 7 bases outside the gene matches. The CDR3 DNA follows: TGCAGTGCAACAGGGGAAATCCATGGCTACACCTTC. It specifies CSATGEIHGYTF.

This sequence joins TRBV4-1 and TRBJ2-3, with TRBD2 matching 13 bases. The CDR3 has 18 amino acids. Losses at the gene ends were 0 bases for V and 3 bases for J; bases not matched to a gene: 6. The germline CDR1 and CDR2 sequences are MGHRA and YSYEKL. The CDR3 is CASSQDGTSGEWTDTQYF. As DNA, the CDR3 is TGCGCCAGCAGCCAAGATGGGACTAGCGGGGAGTGGACAGATACGCAGTATTTT.

J is TRBJ2-1 and V is TRBV9; D might be TRBD1 (5 bases). From germline, CDR1 is SGDLS and CDR2 YYNGEE. CDR3 size: 15 residues. Trimming removed 0 bases at V and 7 bases at J, with 14 bases between. This chain's CDR3 is CASSVEGVAMNEQFF. Written as DNA, the CDR3 is TGTGCCAGCAGCGTAGAAGGGGTCGCCATGAATGAGCAGTTCTTC. Filled out from reference TRBV9 and TRBJ2-1, the complete variable domain reads DSGVTQTPKHLITATGQRVTLRCSPRSGDLSVYWYQQSLDQGLQFLIQYYNGEERAKGNILERFSAQQFPDLHSELNLSSLELGDSALYFCASSVEGVAMNEQFFGPGTRLTVL.

The gene calls are TRBV18 and TRBJ1-4, with D tentatively TRBD1 (5 bases). Per germline, CDR1 KGHSH and CDR2 LQKENI. Trimming took off 5 bases at V and 6 bases at J, with 13 bases between the two ends. The CDR3 totals 14 residues. DNA for the CDR3: TGTGCCAGCTCAGAAAGGGGCGGCGATGAAAAACTGTTTTTT. This codes for CASSERGGDEKLFF. The full variable domain, in which reference TRBV18 and TRBJ1-4 provide the parts outside the CDR3, is NAGVMQNPRHLVRRRGQEARLRCSPMKGHSHVYWYRQLPEEGLKFMVYLQKENIIDESGMPKERFSAEFPKEGPSILRIQQVVRGDSAAYFCASSERGGDEKLFFGSGTQLSVL.

The CDR3 sequence: CASSAAGGVSGELFF. The CDR3 DNA reads TGTGCCAGCAGCGCAGCGGGGGGTGTCTCCGGGGAGCTGTTTTTT. The V and J genes are TRBV7-2 and TRBJ2-2; TRBD2 matches 9 bases. Unmatched junction bases numbered 7, after V lost 5 bases and J lost 6 bases. Germline values: CDR1 SGHTA, CDR2 FQGNSA. The CDR3 loop spans 15 amino acids.

The genes are TRBV9 and TRBJ2-1; 10 nucleotides agree with TRBD2. Trimming removed 0 bases from V and 0 bases from J; junction bases left unmatched: 9. Germline values: CDR1 SGDLS, CDR2 YYNGEE. The CDR3 contains 19 residues. The CDR3 DNA is TGTGCCAGCAGCGTAGCTAGCGGGGGCAAACACAGCTCCTACAATGAGCAGTTCTTC. Protein sequence: CASSVASGGKHSSYNEQFF.

Remarks on this clonotype: A much larger clone lies one base from this, so it may be a read error. V and J are TRBV29-1 and TRBJ2-6; D not resolved. Per the germline V gene, CDR1 is SQVTM and CDR2 is ANQGSEA. The CDR3 spans 13 residues. Between the trimmed V and J ends, which lost 4 bases and 4 bases, there was a span of 8 bases. DNA for the CDR3: TGCAGCGTTGGACGCCAAGGGGCCAACGTCCTGACTTTC. Its translation is CSVGRQGANVLTF.

The V and J genes are TRBV5-5 and TRBJ2-2; possible D gene TRBD2, 5 bases. The V end lost 4 bases, the J end lost 1 base, and 11 bases lay between the germline ends. Germline values: CDR1 SGHKS, CDR2 YYEKEE (reference sequence). The CDR3 runs 15 residues. CDR3 coding DNA: TGTGCCAGCAGCCCCAGCCGGGGGAACACCGGGGAGCTGTTTTTT. This gives the protein CASSPSRGNTGELFF. Looking up the rest from reference TRBV5-5 and TRBJ2-2 gives the full variable domain: DAGVTQSPTHLIKTRGQQVTLRCSPISGHKSVSWYQQVLGQGPQFIFQYYEKEERGRGNFPDRFSARQFPNYSSELNVNALLLGDSALYLCASSPSRGNTGELFFGEGSRLTVL.

The DNA for the CDR3 is TGTGCCAGCAGCAAACACGTCAGGGGCTCCTGGGAGCAGTACTTC. Residues: CASSKHVRGSWEQYF. The rearrangement links TRBV21-1 to TRBJ2-7. TRBV21-1 is tagged as a pseudogene. The CDR3 extends over 15 amino acids.

J is TRBJ2-5 and V is TRBV14; 7 nucleotides match TRBD1. Germline assignment: CDR1 SGHDN and CDR2 FVKESK. The CDR3 totals 15 residues. Unmatched junction bases numbered 6, after V lost 0 bases and J lost 5 bases. The CDR3 DNA sequence: TGTGCCAGCAGCCAAGAAAACAGGGGTGCGGAGACCCAGTACTTC. Translating gives CASSQENRGAETQYF. The variable domain in full, completed from reference TRBV14 and TRBJ2-5, reads EAGVTQFPSHSVIEKGQTVTLRCDPISGHDNLYWYRRVMGKEIKFLLHFVKESKQDESGMPNNRFLAERTGGTYSTLKVQPAELEDSGVYFCASSQENRGAETQYFGPGTRLLVL.

V gene TRBV27 combines with J gene TRBJ1-2, with D unresolved. The CDR3 covers 15 residues. V was shortened by 7 bases and J by 6 bases, with 21 bases between the two germline ends. The germline V gene has CDR1 MNHEY and CDR2 SMNVEV (reference sequence). CDR3 sequence: CASTPISQAPHGYTF. The CDR3 DNA is TGTGCCAGCACCCCAATCAGCCAGGCCCCCCATGGCTACACCTTC.

The CDR3 sequence: CASSPQRGGSYEQYF. The CDR3 DNA reads as TGCGCCAGCAGCCCTCAACGGGGGGGCTCCTACGAGCAGTACTTC. The chain carries TRBV5-1 and TRBJ2-7, with TRBD2 matching 8 bases. The length of the CDR3 is 15 residues. Germline V CDR1 and CDR2: SGHRS, YFSETQ. The trim removed 4 bases at V and 0 bases at J, leaving 6 bases unmatched. The full variable domain, in which reference TRBV5-1 and TRBJ2-7 provide the parts outside the CDR3, is KAGVTQTPRYLIKTRGQQVTLSCSPISGHRSVSWYQQTPGQGLQFLFEYFSETQRNKGNFPGRFSGRQFSNSRSEMNVSTLELGDSALYLCASSPQRGGSYEQYFGPGTRLTVT.

This clonotype was recorded a few times. J is TRBJ2-1 and V is TRBV5-1; 11 bases agree with TRBD1. CDR1 SGHRS and CDR2 YFSETQ come from the germline V gene. The V and J ends lost 0 bases and 8 bases, in that order; junction bases with no gene match: 10. This CDR3 is built from 17 residues. The CDR3 DNA reads TGCGCCAGCAGCTTGGCCCGGACAGGGGGCTATAGCCATGAGCAGTTCTTC. Its translation: CASSLARTGGYSHEQFF.

The CDR3 DNA reads TGTGCCAGCAGCTCGGGACTAGTGACCGGGGAGCTGTTTTTT. This sequence encodes CASSSGLVTGELFF. J is TRBJ2-2 and V is TRBV7-2, with TRBD2 matching over 8 bases. Germline assignment: CDR1 SGHTA and CDR2 FQGNSA. CDR3 length: 14 amino acids. V lost 4 bases to trimming and J lost 5 bases; unmatched junction nucleotides: 3.

The table lists this clonotype with a few counts. V usage is TRBV30 and J usage is TRBJ2-4; 11 positions match TRBD2. This CDR3 spans 14 amino acids. The trim removed 2 bases at V and 5 bases at J, leaving 2 bases unmatched. Germline V gene data show CDR1 as GTSNPN and CDR2 as SVGIG (reference sequence). CDR3: CAWSKTSGENIQYF. The DNA for the CDR3 is TGTGCCTGGAGTAAGACTAGCGGGGAAAACATTCAGTACTTC.

This clonotype was recorded a few times. The V gene is TRBV29-1, the J gene TRBJ1-2, with a possible D match to TRBD1 (5 bases). Between the trimmed V and J ends, which lost 5 bases and 0 bases, there was a span of 22 bases. The germline V gene has CDR1 SQVTM and CDR2 ANQGSEA. The length of the CDR3 is 17 residues. CDR3 protein: CSVPHQGDSFANYGYTF. CDR3 sequence (DNA): TGCAGCGTTCCCCATCAAGGAGACAGTTTCGCTAACTATGGCTACACCTTC.

The chain carries TRBV5-1 and TRBJ2-1; D gene ambiguous. Germline V gives CDR1 SGHRS, CDR2 YFSETQ. Trimming took off 1 base at V and 14 bases at J, with 16 bases between the two ends. The CDR3 consists of 13 residues. CDR3 DNA: TGCGCCAGCAGCTTGTTGTCGGTGGGCGTTAAGTTCTTC. Protein sequence: CASSLLSVGVKFF.